The clone carrying this TCR beta chain was seen a handful of times. The antigen is not known. cDNA synthesis used the whole RNA isolate, giving expressed TCRB sequences. Generated by immunoSEQ multiplex PCR, the TCRdb table keeps only in-frame clones and is missing some. The data show hundreds of thousands of clones, around 15% seen once. The sample is drawn from a study of beta chain features in type 1 diabetes. Whole-study results and caveats: Shortening that was moderate but significant affected the TCRB CDR3s of Type 1 diabetes patients in all four CD4+ subsets.

The germline gives CDR1 MNHNY, CDR2 SVGAGI (reference sequence). This CDR3 has 16 residues. Trimming stripped 0 bases from V and 5 bases from J, with 17 bases between. Sequencing was carried out using naive CD4+ T cells from blood. The sequence was obtained from a man aged 18 to 29 with type 1 diabetes. The V call is TRBV6-6, the J call TRBJ2-7; no definite D call. Written as DNA, the CDR3 is TGTGCCAGCAGTTACTCGGTTCGGCAATTGCCCCACGAGCAGTACTTC. Translating it yields CASSYSVRQLPHEQYF.